This record looks at one T cell receptor (beta chain) sequence and its context. Measured with immunoSEQ multiplex PCR; TCRdb has only the in-frame clones, and not every one. The data hold about 190,000 clones, with about 88% observed a single time. From germline, CDR1 is SNHLY and CDR2 FYNNEI. With V trimmed by 4 bases and J by 6 bases, 6 bases remained unmatched. This CDR3 is 14 amino acids long. These data originate in a study of blood T cell repertoires in COVID-19. The chain uses TRBV2 and TRBJ1-3, with 7 bases aligning to TRBD1. This receptor was obtained from a man aged 30-40 years with active or convalescent COVID-19. Sequences were obtained from peripheral blood. CDR3 DNA: TGTGCCAGCAGTGTGACAGGGTCCATAAACACCATATATTTT. It encodes CASSVTGSINTIYF. The entire variable domain, with the rest obtained from reference TRBV2 and TRBJ1-3, is as follows: EPEVTQTPSHQVTQMGQEVILRCVPISNHLYFYWYRQILGQKVEFLVSFYNNEISEKSEIFDDQFSVERPDGSNFTLKIRSTKLEDSAMYFCASSVTGSINTIYFGEGSWLTVV.